This TCR beta chain was sequenced in a study of T-cell memory formation after mild COVID-19 (dated by TCRdb to the early 2020s). For the study in its entirety: Most TCR sequence clusters were specific to one of the two donors. In two donors, T-cell clones that expanded and contracted after mild COVID-19 were tracked by sequencing TCRalpha and TCRbeta repertoires over time. The cohort comprised two young, previously healthy adult volunteers, one female and one male.

For this clonotype: Its binding antigen is unknown. It has no much larger one-base neighbor in the sample; base qualities were not kept.

What the authors observed across the whole study: Some responding clones were found in pre-infection memory, which suggests that pre-existing cross-reactive memory T cells took part in the SARS-CoV-2 response. SARS-CoV-2 specificity was not confirmed for the second-wave clones peaking on day 37. Clones contracting from day 15 to 85 had balanced CD4/CD8 phenotypes, while a second wave expanding from day 15 to 37 was biased towards CD4+. Contracting CD4+ clones were located mainly in the CM and EM memory subsets, whereas CD8+ clones were found to be enriched in EMRA. Only two mild cases were covered by the study, and larger cohorts that include severe cases with pre-infection samples were considered necessary.

The run used an Illumina NovaSeq 6000. TCRalpha and TCRbeta cDNA libraries were built by 5'RACE with constant-segment primers, adding sample barcodes and unique molecular identifiers. RNA was extracted from every sample with Trizol reagent. The libraries were amplified in two PCR steps, and the second step added a second sample barcode and Illumina TruSeq adapters. The libraries were sequenced on an Illumina NovaSeq using 2 x 150 bp paired-end reads. The original pipeline was this. Demultiplexing of reads and collapsing into UMI-guided consensus sequences were performed with migec v1.2.7. Using mixcr v2.1.11, the UMI consensuses were aligned to TRA and TRB V and J templates and assembled into clonotypes. A clonotype was counted as expanded or contracted only if both edgeR and NoisET called the change significant, with noise models trained on biological replicates. For edgeR calls, the thresholds were a false discovery rate-adjusted p below 0.01 and a log2 fold-change of 1. As an exploratory analysis of dynamics, max-normalized trajectories of the 1000 most abundant clonotypes were examined by PCA with hierarchical clustering. Separately sequenced CD4+ and CD8+ repertoires were used to assign the CD4 or CD8 phenotype of responding clones. The public sequencing data were trimmed at Q25 with fastp and processed into clonotypes with MiXCR by TCRdb, which kept only in-frame beta chains. Merged by CDR3 protein, the rows form single entries marked with the most common genes and DNA. The V and J calls, along with clone size, are taken from TCRdb and not from the paper's own processing. A total of roughly 350,000 distinct CDR3 sequences appear in this sample, 25% to 30% of them only once. Roughly 14% of the sample is in the top ten clones.

PBMCs were isolated by Ficoll-Paque density gradient centrifugation. Sequenced material: PBMCs or a T cell subset sorted from them (not recorded which). This receptor was taken from an adult woman who had mild COVID-19 (a few samples of this study predate the infection). The sample titles of this study are shuffled in the database, so cell type and time point are left out; the donor was told from shared clones.

The nucleotide sequence reads TGTGCCTGGAGTGTATTTAGCGGGTACAATGAGCAGTTCTTC. Its protein reads: CAWSVFSGYNEQFF. The V gene is TRBV30 and the J gene is TRBJ2-1, and 7 bases in between align with TRBD2. CDR1 and CDR2 are drawn from the germline V gene (reference sequence): GTSNPN, SVGIG. The V end gives up 0 bases and the J end 4 bases, leaving 3 bases in the junction not matched to a gene. The CDR3 has 14 amino acids, counting the end cysteine and phenylalanine. The kept DNA is CDR3 alone, 42 bases in frame from the first base.